One sample yielded the 15 T cell receptor beta chains listed below, sequenced in a study of control samples from healthy donors and cancer patients. The assay was immunoSEQ multiplex PCR, and TCRdb's table has in-frame clones only and misses some. The data contain about 110,000 clones, 70% to 85% of them seen just once; the ten biggest clones take up 6.5%. What was sequenced was blood. These receptors originate from a man younger than 35 in good health.

V is TRBV7-9 and J is TRBJ2-1; D remains ambiguous. The germline V and J ends were trimmed by 5 bases and 3 bases, with 5 bases remaining between them. Germline V gene data show CDR1 as SEHNR and CDR2 as FQNEAQ (reference sequence). This CDR3 is 12 amino acids long. The CDR3 nucleotides read TGTGCCAGCAGCCTCGGCTACAATGAGCAGTTCTTC. As protein: CASSLGYNEQFF.

The chain links TRBV21-1 to TRBJ1-6. TRBV21-1 is described as a pseudogene. The CDR3 is 15 amino acids. The CDR3 bases are TGTGCCAGCAGCAAAGCGAGGAGGTATGAAAACAACCTCCACTTT. Translating it yields CASSKARRYENNLHF.

The CDR3 loop reads CASSPRLKEPLHF. The CDR3 DNA is TGTGCCAGCTCACCACGGCTAAAGGAGCCCCTCCACTTT. The chain joins TRBV18 to TRBJ1-6; D remains ambiguous. This CDR3 region has 13 residues. The germline V gene encodes CDR1 KGHSH and CDR2 LQKENI. V was clipped by 1 base and J by 13 bases, with 11 bases between them.

The V gene is TRBV11-2, the J gene TRBJ1-1; the D is unclear. Germline V gene lookup returns CDR1 SGHAT and CDR2 FQNNGV. V shed 2 bases and J shed 6 bases, with 7 bases lying between them. The CDR3 spans 12 residues. CDR3 coding DNA: TGTGCCAGCAGCTTATGGACGGCTGAAGCTTTCTTT. Translation: CASSLWTAEAFF.

The chain couples TRBV6-2 or TRBV6-3 to TRBJ2-7; D possibly corresponds to TRBD1 (5 bases). The CDR3 is made up of 15 amino acids. Germline values: CDR1 MNHEY, CDR2 SVGEGT. Trimming pared 1 base from V and 2 bases from J, leaving 12 bases between. In DNA, the CDR3 is TGTGCCAGCAGTTACTTAACTCAGGGAACCTACGAGCAGTACTTC. This encodes CASSYLTQGTYEQYF.

This clone showed up just once. This rearrangement joins TRBV6-6 to TRBJ2-7, with D possibly matching TRBD1 (8 bases). The germline CDR1 and CDR2 sequences are MNHNY and SVGAGI (reference sequence). Between the trimmed V and J ends, which lost 6 bases and 7 bases, there was a span of 10 bases. This CDR3 region has 11 residues. The CDR3 region has the DNA TGTGCCAGCAGACAGGGGGGGGAGCAGTACGTC. It yields the protein CASRQGGEQYV.

The chain uses TRBV27 and TRBJ2-7; D may be TRBD1 (5 bases). V was clipped by 1 base and J by 7 bases, with 11 bases between them. The CDR3 totals 13 residues. In germline, CDR1 is MNHEY, CDR2 SMNVEV (reference sequence). The CDR3 protein is CASSLWEGVEQYF. The CDR3 DNA reads TGTGCCAGCAGTTTATGGGAAGGGGTTGAGCAGTACTTC.

The CDR3 sequence is CARGGAPLNYGYTF. The CDR3 DNA is TGTGCCAGAGGGGGGGCCCCCCTAAACTATGGCTACACCTTC. The V gene is TRBV28, the J gene TRBJ1-2; D might be TRBD1 (6 bases). Germline CDR1 is MDHEN and CDR2 is SYDVKM. The CDR3 is 14 residues long. V was trimmed by 9 bases and J by 2 bases, leaving 16 bases between them.

J is TRBJ1-6 and V is TRBV5-4, with 12 nucleotides matching TRBD1. CDR1 is SGHNT, CDR2 YYREEE, per germline (reference sequence). The CDR3 is 17 residues long. V shed 5 bases, J shed 15 bases, and the junction held 18 bases outside the gene matches. In DNA, the CDR3 is TGTGCCAGCAGTCCAGCACCCGGGACAGGGGGCCTCCAGGGCCTCCACTTT. It yields the protein CASSPAPGTGGLQGLHF.

The rearrangement joins TRBV27 to TRBJ1-6, with D perhaps TRBD1 (6 bases). V lost 3 bases, J lost 5 bases, and 8 bases lay in between. The CDR3 spans 14 residues. Germline values: CDR1 MNHEY, CDR2 SMNVEV (reference sequence). CDR3 nucleotide sequence: TGTGCCAGCAGTTTCTACAGGGATAATTCACCCCTCCACTTT. Its translation: CASSFYRDNSPLHF.

The chain carries TRBV19 and TRBJ2-3; 9 positions agree with TRBD1. Trimming removed 5 bases from V and 3 bases from J; junction bases left unmatched: 9. This CDR3 is built from 16 residues. Germline V gene sequence: CDR1 LNHDA, CDR2 SQIVND (reference sequence). CDR3 in DNA: TGTGCCAGTAGTCGGGGACAGGGCCGTGTTACAGATACGCAGTATTTT. Encoded protein: CASSRGQGRVTDTQYF.

A word on this clone: The junction differs from germline at one of its ends, possibly a read error. The genes are TRBV7-7 and TRBJ1-3, with D unresolved. In germline, CDR1 is SSHAT, CDR2 FNYEAQ (reference sequence). The CDR3 runs to 16 residues. CDR3 nucleotides: TGTGCTAGCAGCTTGCGTGCCCGAGGTACTGGAAACACCATATATTTT. Protein sequence: CASSLRARGTGNTIYF.

The chain combines TRBV19 with TRBJ1-1, with D unresolved. Trimming pared 5 bases from V and 2 bases from J, leaving 12 bases between. The CDR3 is 14 residues long. Germline CDR1 LNHDA, CDR2 SQIVND (reference sequence). The CDR3 coding sequence is TGTGCCAGTAGTCTCTACAGTGAAAACACTGAAGCTTTCTTT. Translating gives CASSLYSENTEAFF.

In its sample, this clone was seen once. The chain employs TRBV18 and TRBJ2-5, with D tentatively TRBD2 (6 bases). This CDR3 is 14 amino acids long. The ends were cut back, 2 bases at V and 5 bases at J, with 12 bases in the middle. The germline V gene encodes CDR1 KGHSH and CDR2 LQKENI. The CDR3 spells CASSPKSAGETQYF. DNA for the CDR3: TGTGCCAGCTCACCAAAATCGGCGGGGGAGACCCAGTACTTC.

The chain is built from TRBV2 and TRBJ2-1; D is uncertain. CDR3 length: 12 residues. Germline CDR1 reads SNHLY; CDR2 reads FYNNEI. V was trimmed by 1 base and J by 8 bases, leaving 6 bases between them. The CDR3 region is CASSEGRYEQFF. The DNA of the CDR3 is TGTGCCAGCAGTGAAGGTAGATATGAGCAGTTCTTC. The full variable domain, in which reference TRBV2 and TRBJ2-1 provide the parts outside the CDR3, is EPEVTQTPSHQVTQMGQEVILRCVPISNHLYFYWYRQILGQKVEFLVSFYNNEISEKSEIFDDQFSVERPDGSNFTLKIRSTKLEDSAMYFCASSEGRYEQFFGPGTRLTVL.